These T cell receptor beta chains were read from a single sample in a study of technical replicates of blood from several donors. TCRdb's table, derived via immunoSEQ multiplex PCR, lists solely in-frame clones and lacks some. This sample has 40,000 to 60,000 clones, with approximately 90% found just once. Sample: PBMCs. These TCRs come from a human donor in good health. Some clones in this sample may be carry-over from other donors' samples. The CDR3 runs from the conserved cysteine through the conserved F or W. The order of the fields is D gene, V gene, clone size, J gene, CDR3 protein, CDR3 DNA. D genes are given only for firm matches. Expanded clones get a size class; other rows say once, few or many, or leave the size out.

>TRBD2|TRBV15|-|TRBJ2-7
CATSSLQRGGSYEQYF
TGTGCCACCAGCAGTTTACAGCGGGGGGGCTCCTACGAGCAGTACTTC
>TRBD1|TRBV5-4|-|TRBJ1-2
CASSFGTGADGYTF
TGTGCCAGCAGCTTTGGTACAGGGGCGGATGGCTACACCTTC
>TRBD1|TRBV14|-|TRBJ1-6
CASSLDRGSPLHF
TGTGCCAGCAGCCTGGACAGGGGCTCACCCCTCCACTTT
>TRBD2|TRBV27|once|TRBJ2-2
CASSRPGLAGPGELFF
TGTGCCAGCAGCCGACCGGGACTAGCGGGCCCCGGGGAGCTGTTTTTT
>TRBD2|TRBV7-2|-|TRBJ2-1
CASSFAGTSGRGEQFF
TGTGCCAGCAGCTTCGCCGGGACTAGCGGGAGAGGGGAGCAGTTCTTC
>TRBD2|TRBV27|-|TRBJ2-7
CAGETQASGNYEQYF
TGTGCCGGAGAGACTCAGGCTAGCGGAAATTACGAGCAGTACTTC
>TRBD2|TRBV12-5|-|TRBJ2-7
CASGLTQELADPYEQYF
TGTGCTAGTGGTTTGACCCAGGAACTAGCGGACCCCTACGAGCAGTACTTC
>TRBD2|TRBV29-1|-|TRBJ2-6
CSVLSGSGKSTNVLTF
TGCAGCGTTCTTAGCGGGAGCGGCAAAAGTACCAACGTCCTGACTTTC
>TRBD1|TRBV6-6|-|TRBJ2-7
CASYDRGRFYEQYF
TGTGCCAGCTACGACAGGGGGAGATTCTACGAGCAGTACTTC
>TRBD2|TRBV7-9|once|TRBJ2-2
CASSSTGGSGHTGELFF
TGTGCCAGCAGCTCGACGGGCGGGAGTGGGCACACCGGGGAGCTGTTTTTT
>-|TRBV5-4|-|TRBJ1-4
CASSRTGTPRPNEKLFF
TGTGCCAGCAGCCGAACCGGGACACCTAGACCTAATGAAAAACTGTTTTTT
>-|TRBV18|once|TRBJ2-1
CASSPVAPSSYNEQFF
TGTGCCAGCTCACCCGTCGCCCCTAGCTCCTACAATGAGCAGTTCTTC
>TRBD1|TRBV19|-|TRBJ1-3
CASSGTGGNTIYF
TGTGCCAGTAGTGGGACAGGGGGAAACACCATATATTTT
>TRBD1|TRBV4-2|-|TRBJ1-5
CASSQVGTGIQPQHF
TGTGCCAGCAGCCAAGTCGGGACAGGGATTCAGCCCCAGCATTTT
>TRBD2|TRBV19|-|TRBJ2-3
CASSMGSGSTARTDTQYF
TGTGCCAGTAGTATGGGGAGCGGGAGTACGGCGAGGACAGATACGCAGTATTTT
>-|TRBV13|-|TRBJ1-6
CASSPGRHSPLHF
TGTGCCAGCAGTCCCGGGAGGCACTCACCCCTCCACTTT
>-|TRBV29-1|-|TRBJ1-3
CSVVTGNSGNTIYF
TGCAGCGTTGTTACAGGAAACTCTGGAAACACCATATATTTT
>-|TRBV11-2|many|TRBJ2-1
CASSLRQGIYNEQFF
TGTGCCAGCAGCCTGCGGCAGGGGATCTACAATGAGCAGTTCTTC
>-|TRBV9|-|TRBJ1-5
CASSVDTGNQPQHF
TGTGCCAGCAGCGTAGATACAGGCAATCAGCCCCAGCATTTT
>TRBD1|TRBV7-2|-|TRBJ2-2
CASSLSRTGQSGELFF
TGTGCCAGCAGCTTAAGTCGGACAGGGCAATCCGGGGAGCTGTTTTTT
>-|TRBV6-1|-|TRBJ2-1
CASRDSSSYNEQFF
TGTGCCAGCAGGGACTCGAGTTCCTACAATGAGCAGTTCTTC
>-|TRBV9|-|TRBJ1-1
CASSPRGGQDTEAFF
TGTGCCAGCAGCCCCCGCGGCGGTCAAGACACTGAAGCTTTCTTT
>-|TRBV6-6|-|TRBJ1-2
CAIPLRGYTF
TGTGCCATTCCCCTGAGGGGCTACACCTTC
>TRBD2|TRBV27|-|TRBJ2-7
CASSFSSGGSYEQYF
TGTGCCAGCAGTTTTTCTAGCGGGGGGTCCTACGAGCAGTACTTC
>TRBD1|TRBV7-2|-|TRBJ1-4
CASSPGQAKVEKLFF
TGTGCCAGCAGCCCGGGACAGGCCAAGGTGGAAAAACTGTTTTTT
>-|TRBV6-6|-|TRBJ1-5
CASSYEAAYQPQHF
TGTGCCAGCAGTTACGAGGCAGCTTACCAGCCCCAGCATTTT
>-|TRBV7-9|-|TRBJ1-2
CASSRGQNYGYTF
TGTGCCAGCAGCCGCGGACAGAACTATGGCTACACCTTC
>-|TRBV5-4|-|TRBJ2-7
CASSLAGEQYF
TGTGCCAGCAGCTTGGCGGGCGAGCAGTACTTC
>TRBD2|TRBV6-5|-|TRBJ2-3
CASSYTSGGIDTQYF
TGTGCCAGCAGTTACACTAGCGGGGGGATAGATACGCAGTATTTT